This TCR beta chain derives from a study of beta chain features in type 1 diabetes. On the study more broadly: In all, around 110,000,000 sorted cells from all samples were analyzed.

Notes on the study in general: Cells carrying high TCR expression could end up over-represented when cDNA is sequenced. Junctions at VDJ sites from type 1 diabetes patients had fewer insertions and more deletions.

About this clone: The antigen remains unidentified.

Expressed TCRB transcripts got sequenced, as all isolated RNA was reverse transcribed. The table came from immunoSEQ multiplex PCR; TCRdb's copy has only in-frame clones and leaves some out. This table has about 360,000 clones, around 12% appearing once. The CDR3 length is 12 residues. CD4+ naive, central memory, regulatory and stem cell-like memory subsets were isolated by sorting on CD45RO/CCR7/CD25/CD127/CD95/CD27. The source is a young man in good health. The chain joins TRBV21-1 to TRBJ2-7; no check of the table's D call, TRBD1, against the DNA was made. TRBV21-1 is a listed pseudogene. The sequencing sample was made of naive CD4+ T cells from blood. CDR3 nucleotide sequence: TGTGCCAGCAGCAACCACAGGGACGAGCAGTACTTC. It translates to CASSNHRDEQYF.